These 3 T cell receptor beta chains were sequenced from one sample in a study of T cell responses to AZD1222 COVID-19 vaccine. The table came from immunoSEQ multiplex PCR; TCRdb's copy has only in-frame clones and leaves some out. The table lists 100,000 to 150,000 clones, just over 90% of them singletons, with 7.2% in the top ten. The sample consisted of peripheral blood, taken on day 0 of AZD1222 vaccination. The receptors here all came from an adult in good health.

V gene TRBV5-6 combines with J gene TRBJ2-7; 12 bases match TRBD2. The trim removed 1 base at V and 1 base at J, leaving 3 bases unmatched. The CDR3 is 16 amino acids. Germline V CDR1 and CDR2: SGHDT, YYEEEE. This CDR3 is CASSLYGLAGSYEQYF. In DNA form, the CDR3 reads TGTGCCAGCAGCTTGTACGGACTAGCGGGGTCCTACGAGCAGTACTTC.

The chain recombines TRBV5-1 with TRBJ2-1; either TRBD1 or TRBD2 may supply D (5 bases each). CDR1 is SGHRS, CDR2 YFSETQ, per germline. The CDR3 extends over 15 amino acids. V was shortened by 6 bases and J by 2 bases, with 15 bases between the two germline ends. The CDR3 DNA sequence: TGCGCCAGCACTAGAACGGGGCAGGCCTACAATGAGCAGTTCTTC. The encoded protein is CASTRTGQAYNEQFF.

The sample holds one count of this clone. Other DNA sequences from this sample encode an identical CDR3 as well. The chain's CDR3 is CASSLVLNTEAFF. The CDR3 region has the DNA TGTGCCAGCAGTTTAGTTCTGAACACTGAAGCTTTCTTT. The V and J genes are TRBV28 and TRBJ1-1; D ambiguous. V gave up 2 bases and J gave up 0 bases, with 4 bases separating them. The CDR3 runs 13 residues. CDR1 is MDHEN and CDR2 is SYDVKM in the germline V gene.